This is a list of T cell receptor beta chains from one sample in a study of OX40 agonist ivuxolimab in advanced cancers. Using immunoSEQ multiplex PCR, the repertoire was profiled, and TCRdb retains in-frame clones only, with some absent. The sample holds 30,000 to 35,000 clones, around four fifths seen once. The sequenced sample was CD4+ or CD8+ T cells sorted from blood, obtained in a trial of the OX40 agonist ivuxolimab. The origin of the receptors is an adult with an advanced solid tumor such as melanoma, head and neck, liver or kidney cancer. Both conserved end residues are part of each CDR3. A D gene is named only where the DNA matches it firmly. Only some rows state a clone size, as once, few, many or a class for expanded clones.

v_gene: TRBV7-9
d_gene: NA
abundance: NA
j_gene: TRBJ2-7
len: 16
CDR3aa: CASSLESSASSYEQYF
CDR3nt: TGTGCCAGCAGCTTAGAAAGCAGCGCCAGCTCCTACGAGCAGTACTTC

v_gene: TRBV7-3
d_gene: NA
abundance: NA
j_gene: TRBJ2-1
len: 15
CDR3aa: CASSSSGASYNEQFF
CDR3nt: TGTGCCAGCAGCTCGTCGGGGGCGTCCTACAATGAGCAGTTCTTC

v_gene: TRBV27
d_gene: NA
abundance: NA
j_gene: TRBJ2-7
len: 15
CDR3aa: CATSARGGSLYEQYF
CDR3nt: TGTGCCACCAGTGCCCGAGGAGGTTCCCTATACGAGCAGTACTTC

v_gene: TRBV4-2
d_gene: NA
abundance: NA
j_gene: TRBJ2-7
len: 13
CDR3aa: CASSQQQGYEQYF
CDR3nt: TGTGCCAGCAGCCAGCAACAGGGTTACGAGCAGTACTTC

v_gene: TRBV28
d_gene: NA
abundance: NA
j_gene: TRBJ2-7
len: 17
CDR3aa: CASSLISRDFFLYEQYF
CDR3nt: TGTGCCAGCAGTTTAATATCCCGGGACTTTTTTCTTTACGAGCAGTACTTC

v_gene: TRBV11-2
d_gene: NA
abundance: NA
j_gene: TRBJ2-3
len: 17
CDR3aa: CASSLVPPRASTDTQYF
CDR3nt: TGTGCCAGCAGCTTAGTGCCCCCCCGTGCTAGCACAGATACGCAGTATTTT

v_gene: TRBV10-3
d_gene: NA
abundance: NA
j_gene: TRBJ1-2
len: 16
CDR3aa: CAISESWQQPNYGYTF
CDR3nt: TGTGCCATCAGTGAGTCTTGGCAACAGCCTAACTATGGCTACACCTTC

v_gene: TRBV7-9
d_gene: NA
abundance: NA
j_gene: TRBJ2-5
len: 12
CDR3aa: CASSQAAETQYF
CDR3nt: TGTGCCAGCAGCCAGGCAGCCGAGACCCAGTACTTC

v_gene: TRBV7-8
d_gene: NA
abundance: NA
j_gene: TRBJ2-2
len: 13
CDR3aa: CASSLEYSGELFF
CDR3nt: TGTGCCAGCAGCCTCGAATATAGCGGGGAGCTGTTTTTT

v_gene: TRBV2
d_gene: NA
abundance: NA
j_gene: TRBJ1-2
len: 14
CDR3aa: CASSPRAGTSPTDF
CDR3nt: TGTGCCAGCAGCCCCCGAGCAGGGACATCCCCTACTGACTTC

v_gene: TRBV28
d_gene: TRBD1
abundance: NA
j_gene: TRBJ1-4
len: 14
CDR3aa: CASSLGQGAEKLFF
CDR3nt: TGTGCCAGCAGTTTGGGACAGGGAGCTGAAAAACTGTTTTTT

v_gene: TRBV9
d_gene: TRBD2
abundance: few
j_gene: TRBJ2-5
len: 18
CDR3aa: CASSVGLAGGPLQETQYF
CDR3nt: TGTGCCAGCAGCGTAGGATTAGCGGGGGGGCCATTGCAAGAGACCCAGTACTTC

v_gene: TRBV6-5
d_gene: NA
abundance: NA
j_gene: TRBJ2-2
len: 14
CDR3aa: CASSYETGGGELFF
CDR3nt: TGTGCCAGCAGTTACGAGACCGGGGGCGGGGAGCTGTTTTTT

v_gene: TRBV9
d_gene: NA
abundance: NA
j_gene: TRBJ2-3
len: 14
CDR3aa: CASSVDGGTDTQYF
CDR3nt: TGTGCCAGCAGCGTAGACGGGGGCACAGATACGCAGTATTTT

v_gene: TRBV28
d_gene: NA
abundance: NA
j_gene: TRBJ1-5
len: 15
CDR3aa: CASSFSGGRRQPQHF
CDR3nt: TGTGCCAGCAGTTTTTCGGGGGGCCGTAGACAGCCCCAGCATTTT

v_gene: TRBV7-8
d_gene: TRBD2
abundance: NA
j_gene: TRBJ2-2
len: 17
CDR3aa: CASSLGRAGGRTGELFF
CDR3nt: TGTGCCAGCAGCTTAGGTCGAGCGGGAGGCCGCACCGGGGAGCTGTTTTTT

v_gene: TRBV5-1
d_gene: NA
abundance: NA
j_gene: TRBJ2-7
len: 14
CDR3aa: CASSLGDSFYEQYF
CDR3nt: TGCGCCAGCAGCTTGGGGGACTCATTCTACGAGCAGTACTTC

v_gene: TRBV10-3
d_gene: NA
abundance: NA
j_gene: TRBJ1-2
len: 13
CDR3aa: CAIALSTGSGYTF
CDR3nt: TGTGCCATCGCATTATCGACAGGATCTGGCTACACCTTC

v_gene: TRBV6-5
d_gene: NA
abundance: few
j_gene: TRBJ1-5
len: 15
CDR3aa: CASSYRSGLNQPQHF
CDR3nt: TGTGCCAGCAGTTACCGGAGTGGGCTCAATCAGCCCCAGCATTTT

v_gene: TRBV1
d_gene: NA
abundance: NA
j_gene: TRBJ2-2
len: 13
CDR3aa: CTSSLTRAGELFF
CDR3nt: TGCACCAGCAGCTTGACTAGGGCCGGGGAGCTGTTTTTT

v_gene: TRBV6-5
d_gene: NA
abundance: NA
j_gene: TRBJ1-1
len: 13
CDR3aa: CASSYSDQTEAFF
CDR3nt: TGTGCCAGCAGTTACTCGGATCAGACTGAAGCTTTCTTT

v_gene: TRBV19
d_gene: NA
abundance: NA
j_gene: TRBJ1-4
len: 11
CDR3aa: CASRGEEKLFF
CDR3nt: TGTGCCAGTAGGGGAGAGGAAAAACTGTTTTTT

v_gene: TRBV27
d_gene: NA
abundance: NA
j_gene: TRBJ1-2
len: 13
CDR3aa: CASSLRQTRGYTF
CDR3nt: TGTGCCAGCAGTTTAAGGCAGACGAGAGGCTACACCTTC

v_gene: TRBV6-5
d_gene: NA
abundance: NA
j_gene: TRBJ2-7
len: 14
CDR3aa: CASSQARDNYEQYF
CDR3nt: TGTGCCAGCAGTCAAGCCCGGGACAACTACGAGCAGTACTTC

v_gene: TRBV19
d_gene: NA
abundance: NA
j_gene: TRBJ2-3
len: 12
CDR3aa: CASSMATDTQYF
CDR3nt: TGTGCCAGTAGTATGGCCACAGATACGCAGTATTTT

v_gene: TRBV12-5
d_gene: TRBD1
abundance: NA
j_gene: TRBJ1-1
len: 13
CDR3aa: CASGQQGSSFAFF
CDR3nt: TGTGCTAGTGGTCAACAGGGGTCCTCCTTTGCTTTCTTT

v_gene: TRBV10-3
d_gene: NA
abundance: NA
j_gene: TRBJ1-5
len: 16
CDR3aa: CAISEWGRGENQPQHF
CDR3nt: TGTGCCATCAGTGAGTGGGGGCGGGGGGAGAATCAGCCCCAGCATTTT

v_gene: TRBV30
d_gene: NA
abundance: once
j_gene: TRBJ2-7
len: 15
CDR3aa: CAWSGGLRDSYEQYF
CDR3nt: TGTGCCTGGAGTGGGGGGCTAAGGGACTCCTACGAGCAGTACTTC

v_gene: TRBV9
d_gene: NA
abundance: NA
j_gene: TRBJ2-1
len: 14
CDR3aa: CASSVNPSRDEQFF
CDR3nt: TGTGCCAGCAGCGTAAATCCCTCCAGAGATGAGCAGTTCTTC

v_gene: TRBV6-5
d_gene: NA
abundance: medium-sized
j_gene: TRBJ1-6
len: 15
CDR3aa: CASSLGTADNSPLHF
CDR3nt: TGTGCCAGCAGTTTGGGGACTGCCGATAATTCACCCCTCCACTTT

v_gene: TRBV18
d_gene: NA
abundance: NA
j_gene: TRBJ1-6
len: 13
CDR3aa: CASSPRQDSPLHF
CDR3nt: TGTGCCAGCTCACCACGACAGGATTCACCCCTCCACTTT

v_gene: TRBV5-1
d_gene: TRBD2
abundance: NA
j_gene: TRBJ2-2
len: 18
CDR3aa: CASSLSLVAGGGTGELFF
CDR3nt: TGCGCCAGCAGCCTCTCCCTTGTGGCGGGAGGGGGGACCGGGGAGCTGTTTTTT

v_gene: TRBV15
d_gene: NA
abundance: NA
j_gene: TRBJ2-1
len: 15
CDR3aa: CATSRGGTATYEQFF
CDR3nt: TGTGCCACCAGCAGAGGTGGTACTGCTACATATGAGCAGTTCTTC

v_gene: TRBV18
d_gene: TRBD2
abundance: NA
j_gene: TRBJ2-3
len: 16
CDR3aa: CASSPKASGRTDTQYF
CDR3nt: TGTGCCAGCTCACCGAAGGCTAGCGGGAGGACAGATACGCAGTATTTT

v_gene: TRBV11-2
d_gene: TRBD1
abundance: NA
j_gene: TRBJ1-6
len: 15
CDR3aa: CASSTTGGGLSPLHF
CDR3nt: TGTGCCAGCAGCACGACAGGGGGCGGCTTATCACCCCTCCACTTT

v_gene: TRBV7-9
d_gene: TRBD1
abundance: few
j_gene: TRBJ2-7
len: 12
CDR3aa: CASSSDRGRQYF
CDR3nt: TGTGCCAGCAGCTCGGACAGGGGAAGGCAGTACTTC

v_gene: TRBV28
d_gene: TRBD2
abundance: NA
j_gene: TRBJ2-5
len: 15
CDR3aa: CASSRTSGRMETQYF
CDR3nt: TGTGCCAGCAGCCGGACTAGCGGGAGGATGGAGACCCAGTACTTC

v_gene: TRBV20-1
d_gene: NA
abundance: NA
j_gene: TRBJ2-1
len: 11
CDR3aa: CSAYDSHEQFF
CDR3nt: TGCAGTGCTTATGACTCCCATGAGCAGTTCTTC

v_gene: TRBV2
d_gene: TRBD2
abundance: NA
j_gene: TRBJ2-5
len: 15
CDR3aa: CASREGLALQETQYF
CDR3nt: TGTGCCAGCAGGGAGGGACTAGCGCTTCAAGAGACCCAGTACTTC

v_gene: TRBV5-5
d_gene: NA
abundance: NA
j_gene: TRBJ2-5
len: 15
CDR3aa: CASTHGGGNQETQYF
CDR3nt: TGTGCCAGCACCCACGGTGGGGGTAACCAAGAGACCCAGTACTTC

v_gene: TRBV7-9
d_gene: NA
abundance: few
j_gene: TRBJ1-5
len: 12
CDR3aa: CASSIGNQPQHF
CDR3nt: TGTGCCAGCAGCATCGGTAATCAGCCCCAGCATTTT

v_gene: TRBV5-4
d_gene: NA
abundance: NA
j_gene: TRBJ1-6
len: 18
CDR3aa: CASSPLEGNILGSSPLHF
CDR3nt: TGTGCCAGCAGCCCTCTAGAGGGGAACATACTTGGAAGTTCACCCCTCCACTTT

v_gene: TRBV18
d_gene: NA
abundance: NA
j_gene: TRBJ1-3
len: 10
CDR3aa: CASFGNTIYF
CDR3nt: TGTGCCAGCTTTGGAAACACCATATATTTT

v_gene: TRBV27
d_gene: NA
abundance: NA
j_gene: TRBJ2-1
len: 15
CDR3aa: CASSPFGDRLDEQFF
CDR3nt: TGTGCCAGCAGTCCTTTCGGTGACAGGTTGGATGAGCAGTTCTTC

v_gene: TRBV11-1
d_gene: NA
abundance: few
j_gene: TRBJ2-1
len: 16
CDR3aa: CASSSRGATTTNEQFF
CDR3nt: TGTGCCAGCAGCTCTAGAGGGGCGACAACCACAAATGAGCAGTTCTTC

v_gene: TRBV6-6
d_gene: NA
abundance: NA
j_gene: TRBJ2-4
len: 15
CDR3aa: CASTPDQGVKNIQYF
CDR3nt: TGTGCCAGCACCCCAGACCAGGGCGTAAAAAACATTCAGTACTTC

v_gene: TRBV11-3
d_gene: TRBD1
abundance: NA
j_gene: TRBJ2-1
len: 17
CDR3aa: CASSLGRQGSSYNEQFF
CDR3nt: TGTGCCAGCAGCTTAGGACGACAGGGTAGCTCCTACAATGAGCAGTTCTTC

v_gene: TRBV11-3
d_gene: NA
abundance: NA
j_gene: TRBJ2-5
len: 13
CDR3aa: CASSLDAAATQYF
CDR3nt: TGTGCCAGCAGCTTGGACGCCGCGGCCACCCAGTACTTC

v_gene: TRBV15
d_gene: NA
abundance: NA
j_gene: TRBJ2-1
len: 16
CDR3aa: CATSRDMFGGYNEQFF
CDR3nt: TGTGCCACCAGCAGAGATATGTTCGGCGGGTACAATGAGCAGTTCTTC

v_gene: TRBV28
d_gene: NA
abundance: few
j_gene: TRBJ2-7
len: 17
CDR3aa: CASSPWRGTIYSYEQYF
CDR3nt: TGTGCCAGCAGCCCGTGGCGAGGCACAATTTACTCCTACGAGCAGTACTTC

v_gene: TRBV18
d_gene: NA
abundance: NA
j_gene: TRBJ2-5
len: 14
CDR3aa: CASSRSSEKGDQYF
CDR3nt: TGTGCCAGCTCACGGTCTAGCGAGAAAGGGGACCAGTACTTC

v_gene: TRBV10-1
d_gene: NA
abundance: NA
j_gene: TRBJ2-2
len: 13
CDR3aa: CARSLSDTGELFF
CDR3nt: TGCGCCAGATCTCTCTCCGACACCGGGGAGCTGTTTTTT

v_gene: TRBV15
d_gene: TRBD1
abundance: NA
j_gene: TRBJ2-5
len: 15
CDR3aa: CATSRGTGLQETQYF
CDR3nt: TGTGCCACCAGCAGAGGGACAGGCCTCCAAGAGACCCAGTACTTC